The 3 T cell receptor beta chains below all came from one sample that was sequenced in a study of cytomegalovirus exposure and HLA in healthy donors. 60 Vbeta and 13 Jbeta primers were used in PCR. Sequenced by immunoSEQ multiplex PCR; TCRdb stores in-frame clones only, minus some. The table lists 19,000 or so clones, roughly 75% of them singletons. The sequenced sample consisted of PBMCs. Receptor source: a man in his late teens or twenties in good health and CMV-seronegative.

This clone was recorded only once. DNA for the CDR3: TGTGCCAGCAGCTACAGGGAAACGGCCGGCTACACCTTC. The encoded protein is CASSYRETAGYTF. The rearrangement links TRBV25-1 to TRBJ1-2, with D perhaps matching TRBD1 (6 bases). Trimming removed 6 bases at V and 8 bases at J, with 16 bases between. The CDR3 contains 13 residues. CDR1 MGHDK and CDR2 SYGVNS come from the germline V gene.

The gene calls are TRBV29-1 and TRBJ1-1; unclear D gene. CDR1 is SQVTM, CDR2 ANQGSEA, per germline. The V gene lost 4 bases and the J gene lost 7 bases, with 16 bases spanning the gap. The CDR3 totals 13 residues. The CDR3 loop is CSVAKLLTDEAFF. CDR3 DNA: TGCAGCGTTGCTAAGTTACTAACGGATGAAGCTTTCTTT. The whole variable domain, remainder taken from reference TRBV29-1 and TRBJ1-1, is SAVISQKPSRDICQRGTSLTIQCQVDSQVTMMFWYRQQPGQSLTLIATANQGSEATYESGFVIDKFPISRPNLTFSTLTVSNMSPEDSSIYLCSVAKLLTDEAFFGQGTRLTVV.

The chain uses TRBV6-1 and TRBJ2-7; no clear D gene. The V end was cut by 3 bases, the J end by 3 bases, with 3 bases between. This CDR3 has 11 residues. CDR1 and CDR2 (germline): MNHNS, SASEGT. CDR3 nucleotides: TGTGCCAGCAGTGACGGCTACGAGCAGTACTTC. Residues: CASSDGYEQYF.